The rows below give T cell receptor beta chains drawn from one sample of a study of human T cells and chemical hapten exposure. TCRdb analysed the RACE reads with MiXCR anew, one entry per CDR3 protein. The sample includes about 120,000 distinct CDR3 sequences, roughly 13% seen only once; the top ten take about 0.9%. The sequences come from whole blood, collected in connection with sensitization to the hapten diphenylcyclopropenone (DPC). The source of these receptors is a man younger than 35 with alopecia areata. Some clones in this sample may be carry-over from other donors' samples. The CDR3 runs from the conserved cysteine through the conserved F or W. D genes are given only for firm matches. Expanded clones get a size class; other rows say once, few or many, or leave the size out.

TRBJ1-1,.,TRBV15,.,CATSIRVNTEAFF,TGTGCCACCAGCATTAGGGTGAACACTGAAGCTTTCTTT
TRBJ1-1,many,TRBV20-1,.,CSARGQAHQPTSEAFF,TGCAGTGCCAGAGGGCAGGCCCACCAACCGACTTCTGAAGCTTTCTTT
TRBJ1-2,.,TRBV3-1,.,CASSQDITANYGYTF,TGTGCCAGCAGCCAAGATATAACAGCTAACTATGGCTACACCTTC
TRBJ1-2,.,TRBV29-1,.,CSVVTADLGYTF,TGCAGCGTTGTCACAGCAGATCTTGGCTACACCTTC
TRBJ1-4,.,TRBV20-1,.,CSASKDGGLNEKLLF,TGCAGTGCTAGCAAAGACGGGGGGCTGAATGAAAAACTGCTTTTT
TRBJ2-1,few,TRBV5-1,TRBD2,CASSLYSGGVPGEQFF,TGCGCCAGCAGCTTGTACAGCGGGGGAGTTCCGGGTGAGCAGTTCTTC
TRBJ2-1,.,TRBV7-9,.,CASSPKGFRNEQFF,TGTGCCAGCAGCCCCAAGGGGTTTAGGAATGAGCAGTTCTTC
TRBJ2-5,few,TRBV7-8,.,CASSPHLGKEGTQYF,TGTGCCAGCAGCCCGCACCTGGGGAAGGAGGGGACCCAGTACTTC
TRBJ1-5,few,TRBV28,.,CASVSGIGNQPQHF,TGTGCCAGCGTTAGCGGTATCGGCAATCAGCCCCAGCATTTT
TRBJ2-3,.,TRBV6-5,.,CASSYAGGTQYF,TGTGCCAGCAGTTACGCCGGGGGAACGCAGTATTTT
TRBJ1-4,.,TRBV6-2/TRBV6-3,.,CASSLGQLNEKLFF,TGTGCCAGCAGCTTAGGACAGCTTAATGAAAAACTGTTTTTT
TRBJ1-2,few,TRBV5-1,TRBD1,CASSSTGGVYGYTF,TGCGCCAGCAGCTCGACAGGGGGCGTCTATGGCTACACCTTC
TRBJ1-2,.,TRBV7-9,.,CASSLGVREDGYTF,TGTGCCAGCAGCTTAGGCGTGAGGGAAGATGGCTACACCTTC
TRBJ2-3,.,TRBV29-1,.,CSVVGLGVRDTQYF,TGCAGCGTTGTGGGGCTTGGAGTCCGTGATACGCAGTATTTT
TRBJ2-4,few,TRBV20-1,TRBD2,CSASSGGVSKNIQYF,TGCAGTGCTTCAAGCGGGGGCGTTTCCAAAAACATTCAGTACTTC
TRBJ1-1,.,TRBV7-9,.,CASSLFDSLNTEAFF,TGTGCCAGCAGTCTTTTCGACAGCCTGAACACTGAAGCTTTCTTT
TRBJ2-5,.,TRBV10-3,.,CAISERGAETQYF,TGTGCCATCAGTGAGAGAGGGGCAGAGACCCAGTACTTC
TRBJ1-1,.,TRBV12-3/TRBV12-4,.,CASSFDQGGADTEAFF,TGTGCCAGCAGTTTCGATCAGGGAGGGGCGGACACTGAAGCTTTCTTT
TRBJ2-1,.,TRBV4-2,TRBD2,CASTDPSGGGYEQFF,TGTGCCAGCACCGATCCTAGCGGGGGTGGATATGAGCAGTTCTTC
TRBJ2-7,.,TRBV29-1,TRBD1,CSVEGQGVHEQYF,TGCAGCGTTGAGGGACAGGGGGTCCACGAGCAGTACTTC
TRBJ2-7,.,TRBV9,.,CASSVQGNYEQYF,TGTGCCAGCAGCGTACAGGGTAACTACGAGCAGTACTTC
TRBJ2-1,.,TRBV7-9,TRBD2,CASNPVAGAYNEQFF,TGTGCCAGCAACCCGGTAGCGGGGGCCTACAATGAGCAGTTCTTC
TRBJ2-7,many,TRBV6-2/TRBV6-3,.,CASSYSSAGRATYEQYF,TGTGCCAGCAGTTACTCGAGCGCTGGCAGGGCCACCTACGAGCAGTACTTC
TRBJ1-1,.,TRBV3-1,.,CASSQDLNTEAFF,TGTGCCAGCAGCCAGGATCTGAACACTGAAGCTTTCTTT
TRBJ1-6,.,TRBV12-3/TRBV12-4,.,CASSLMLRSPLHF,TGTGCCAGCAGTTTAATGCTTCGTTCACCCCTCCACTTT
TRBJ1-2,many,TRBV27,TRBD1,CASSPRQGYGYTF,TGTGCCAGCAGTCCCCGACAGGGCTATGGCTACACCTTC
TRBJ2-5,few,TRBV5-1,.,CASQRDNEETQYF,TGCGCCTCACAAAGGGACAATGAGGAGACCCAGTACTTC
TRBJ1-1,few,TRBV7-2,.,CASRVDSGYTEAFF,TGTGCCAGCAGAGTGGACTCAGGGTACACTGAAGCTTTCTTT
TRBJ2-3,few,TRBV12-3/TRBV12-4,TRBD2,CASSLNSGGTDTQYF,TGTGCCAGCAGTTTGAATTCGGGGGGGACAGATACGCAGTATTTT
TRBJ1-1,.,TRBV27,.,CASSYTVGTEAFF,TGTGCCAGCAGTTACACGGTGGGCACTGAAGCTTTCTTT
TRBJ2-1,.,TRBV7-2,TRBD2,CAREGEYNEQFF,TGTGCCCGGGAGGGGGAGTACAATGAGCAGTTCTTC
TRBJ2-2,.,TRBV7-8,TRBD1,CASSQRGPGELFF,TGTGCCAGCAGCCAAAGGGGGCCCGGGGAGCTGTTTTTT
TRBJ2-2,.,TRBV2,.,CASSPETLGNGELFF,TGTGCCAGCAGCCCCGAGACTCTCGGCAACGGGGAGCTGTTTTTT
TRBJ1-5,.,TRBV4-1,.,CASSQGWRSNQPQHF,TGCGCCAGCAGCCAAGGTTGGCGAAGCAATCAGCCCCAGCATTTT
TRBJ2-7,.,TRBV5-1,.,CASSTRQSSYEQYF,TGCGCCAGCAGCACCAGACAGAGCTCCTACGAGCAGTACTTC
TRBJ1-4,few,TRBV11-2,.,CASSSPTGKLFF,TGTGCCAGCAGCTCTCCGACCGGAAAACTGTTTTTT
TRBJ2-3,few,TRBV4-1,.,CASSQVRAEADTQYF,TGCGCCAGCAGCCAAGTCAGGGCAGAGGCAGATACGCAGTATTTT
TRBJ2-1,.,TRBV7-2,.,CASSLDPRDNEQFF,TGTGCCAGCAGCTTAGACCCTAGGGACAATGAGCAGTTCTTC
TRBJ1-1,few,TRBV9,.,CASSPWTGVMNTEAFF,TGTGCCAGCAGCCCATGGACGGGCGTCATGAACACTGAAGCTTTCTTT
TRBJ2-3,many,TRBV6-5,.,CASSYAKPSDTQYF,TGTGCCAGCAGTTACGCCAAGCCATCAGATACGCAGTATTTT
TRBJ2-1,.,TRBV6-4,TRBD2,CASSNGTSGHNEQFF,TGTGCCAGTAGTAACGGGACTAGCGGCCACAATGAGCAGTTCTTC
TRBJ2-5,.,TRBV10-3,.,CAISQKQVRETQYF,TGTGCCATCAGCCAGAAACAGGTCCGAGAGACCCAGTACTTC
TRBJ2-1,.,TRBV3-1,TRBD1,CASSHSDRGEDNEQFF,TGTGCCAGCAGCCACTCCGACAGGGGAGAAGACAATGAGCAGTTCTTC
TRBJ1-2,.,TRBV10-3,.,CAISESIRGGGFGYTF,TGTGCCATCAGTGAGTCGATTCGGGGAGGTGGATTTGGCTACACCTTC
TRBJ1-2,few,TRBV3-1,.,CASSQVTGGYTF,TGTGCCAGCAGCCAAGTCACCGGTGGCTACACCTTC
TRBJ2-1,few,TRBV20-1,TRBD1,CSAGTDYNEQFF,TGCAGTGCCGGGACAGACTACAATGAGCAGTTCTTC
TRBJ1-1,.,TRBV4-3,TRBD1,CASSRAGTANTEAFF,TGCGCCAGCAGCCGAGCCGGGACAGCGAACACTGAAGCTTTCTTT
TRBJ2-7,many,TRBV6-2/TRBV6-3,.,CASSPPDTYEQYF,TGTGCCAGCAGCCCCCCAGACACATACGAGCAGTACTTC
TRBJ2-1,few,TRBV5-1,.,CASSTDPGTENEQFF,TGCGCCAGCAGCACTGATCCGGGGACGGAGAATGAGCAGTTCTTC
TRBJ2-5,many,TRBV12-3/TRBV12-4,.,CASSFMGGRQETQYF,TGTGCCAGCAGTTTTATGGGGGGCCGCCAAGAGACCCAGTACTTC
TRBJ2-1,.,TRBV7-2,.,CASSPSRRDNEQFF,TGTGCCAGCAGCCCCTCCAGGAGGGACAATGAGCAGTTCTTC
TRBJ1-6,few,TRBV18,.,CASSPIGNNSPLHF,TGTGCCAGCTCTCCGATAGGCAATAATTCACCCCTCCACTTT
TRBJ1-4,.,TRBV29-1,.,CSGGHVGVGGEKLFF,TGCAGCGGAGGGCATGTCGGGGTCGGTGGGGAAAAACTGTTTTTT
TRBJ2-3,few,TRBV7-3,.,CASSLTSAPSDTQYF,TGTGCCAGCAGCTTAACCAGTGCCCCTTCCGATACGCAGTATTTT